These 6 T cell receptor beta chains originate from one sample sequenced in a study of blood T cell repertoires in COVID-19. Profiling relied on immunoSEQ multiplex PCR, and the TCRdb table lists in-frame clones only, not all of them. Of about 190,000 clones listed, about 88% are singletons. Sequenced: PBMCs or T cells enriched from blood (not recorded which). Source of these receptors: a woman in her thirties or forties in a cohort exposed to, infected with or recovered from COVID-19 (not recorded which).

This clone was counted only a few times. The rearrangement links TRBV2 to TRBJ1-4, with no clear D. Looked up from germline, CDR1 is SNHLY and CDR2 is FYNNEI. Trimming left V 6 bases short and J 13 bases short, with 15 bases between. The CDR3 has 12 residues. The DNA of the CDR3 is TGTGCCAGCAGCCCAGCCGAGAGGAGACTGTTTTTT. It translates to CASSPAERRLFF. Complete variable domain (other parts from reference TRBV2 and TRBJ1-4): EPEVTQTPSHQVTQMGQEVILRCVPISNHLYFYWYRQILGQKVEFLVSFYNNEISEKSEIFDDQFSVERPDGSNFTLKIRSTKLEDSAMYFCASSPAERRLFFGSGTQLSVL.

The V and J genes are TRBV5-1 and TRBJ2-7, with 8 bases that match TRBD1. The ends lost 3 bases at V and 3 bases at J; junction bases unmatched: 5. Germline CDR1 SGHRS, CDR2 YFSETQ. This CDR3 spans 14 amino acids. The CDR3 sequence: CASSWGGTGYEQYF. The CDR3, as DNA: TGCGCCAGCAGCTGGGGCGGGACAGGCTACGAGCAGTACTTC.

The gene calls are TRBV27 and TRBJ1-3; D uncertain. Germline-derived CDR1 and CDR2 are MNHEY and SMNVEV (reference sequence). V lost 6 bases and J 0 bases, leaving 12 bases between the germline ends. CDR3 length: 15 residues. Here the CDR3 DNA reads TGTGCCAGCAGCCCTGGCGGCCACTCTGGAAACACCATATATTTT. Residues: CASSPGGHSGNTIYF.

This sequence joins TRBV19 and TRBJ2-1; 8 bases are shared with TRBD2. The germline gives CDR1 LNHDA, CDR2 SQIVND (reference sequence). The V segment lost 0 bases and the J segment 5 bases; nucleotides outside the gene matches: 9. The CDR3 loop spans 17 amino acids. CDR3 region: CASSIEVRREENNEQFF. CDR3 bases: TGTGCCAGTAGTATAGAAGTGAGGCGGGAGGAGAACAATGAGCAGTTCTTC.

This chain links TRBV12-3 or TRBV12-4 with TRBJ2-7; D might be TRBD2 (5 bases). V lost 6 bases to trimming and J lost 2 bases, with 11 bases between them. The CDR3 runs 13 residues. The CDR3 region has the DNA TGTGCCAGCAGCTTACCGGGAACCTACGAGCAGTACTTC. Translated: CASSLPGTYEQYF.

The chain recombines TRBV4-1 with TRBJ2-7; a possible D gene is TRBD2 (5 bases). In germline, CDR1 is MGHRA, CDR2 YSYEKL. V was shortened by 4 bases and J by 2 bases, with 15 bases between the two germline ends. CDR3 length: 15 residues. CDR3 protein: CASSPSDWPAYEQYF. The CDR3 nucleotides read TGCGCCAGCAGCCCCTCGGACTGGCCCGCCTACGAGCAGTACTTC.